Described below is a single T cell receptor (beta chain) sequence and its context. These data come from a study of blood T cell repertoires in COVID-19. Study-wide context: There were acute and convalescent COVID-19 samples, and they came from the United States, Italy and Spain. The cDNA or gDNA used as material had been derived from T cells, B-cell-depleted T cells, or PBMCs.

Seattle patients were enrolled while actively infected and followed longitudinally. Study processing details: Estimation of nucleated cell counts relied on the amplification of reference gene primers. Libraries were prepared by immunoSEQ multiplex PCR; TCRdb keeps only in-frame clonotypes and omits some of them. That table supplies the V and J calls and clone size; D and trimming were determined from the DNA. The sample comprises under 95,000 clones, roughly 85% of which are singletons, and more than 9.5% rests with the top ten. Germline CDR1 SGHTA, CDR2 FQGTGA. The CDR3 loop spans 14 amino acids. The V end lost 5 bases, the J end lost 0 bases, and 8 bases lay between the germline ends.

This rearrangement joins TRBV7-3 to TRBJ1-3; D not resolved. The clonotype originates from a man in his fifties or sixties with COVID-19, enrolled during active disease. The sequenced sample was peripheral blood. The CDR3 reads CASSAGGSGNTIYF. DNA of the CDR3: TGTGCCAGCAGCGCCGGTGGCTCTGGAAACACCATATATTTT.